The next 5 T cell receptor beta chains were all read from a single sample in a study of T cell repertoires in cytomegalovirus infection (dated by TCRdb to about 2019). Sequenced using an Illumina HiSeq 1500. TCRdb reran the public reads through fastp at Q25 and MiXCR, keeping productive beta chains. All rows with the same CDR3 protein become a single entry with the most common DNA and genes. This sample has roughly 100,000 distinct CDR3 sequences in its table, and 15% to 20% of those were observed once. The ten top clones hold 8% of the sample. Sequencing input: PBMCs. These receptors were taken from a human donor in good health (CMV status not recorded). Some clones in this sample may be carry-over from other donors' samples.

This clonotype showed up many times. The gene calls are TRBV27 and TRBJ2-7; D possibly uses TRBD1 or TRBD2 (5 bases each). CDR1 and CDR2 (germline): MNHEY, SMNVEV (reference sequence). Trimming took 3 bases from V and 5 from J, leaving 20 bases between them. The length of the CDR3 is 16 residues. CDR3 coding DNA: TGTGCCAGCAGTTTTTCGTCTGGGGGAATTGGTAACGAGCAGTACTTC. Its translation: CASSFSSGGIGNEQYF.

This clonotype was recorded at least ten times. The CDR3 here is CASSRTSGGYEQYF. The CDR3 nucleotides are TGTGCCAGCAGCCGCACTAGTGGCGGATACGAGCAGTACTTC. This rearrangement joins TRBV12-3 or TRBV12-4 to TRBJ2-7; weak D call: TRBD2 (5 bases). This CDR3 region has 14 residues. The ends were cut back, 6 bases at V and 4 bases at J, with 16 bases in the middle.

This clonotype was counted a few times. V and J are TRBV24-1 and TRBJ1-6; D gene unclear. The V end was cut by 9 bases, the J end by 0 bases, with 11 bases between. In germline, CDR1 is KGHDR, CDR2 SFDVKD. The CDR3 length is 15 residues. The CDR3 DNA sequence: TGTGCCACCCTGGACTGGAGCTCCTATAATTCACCCCTCCACTTT. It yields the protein CATLDWSSYNSPLHF.

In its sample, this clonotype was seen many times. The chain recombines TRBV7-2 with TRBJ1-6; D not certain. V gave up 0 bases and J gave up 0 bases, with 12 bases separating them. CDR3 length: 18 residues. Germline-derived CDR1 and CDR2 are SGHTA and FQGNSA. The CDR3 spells CASSLARQQSSYNSPLHF. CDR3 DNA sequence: TGTGCCAGCAGCTTAGCGAGGCAGCAAAGCTCCTATAATTCACCCCTCCACTTT.

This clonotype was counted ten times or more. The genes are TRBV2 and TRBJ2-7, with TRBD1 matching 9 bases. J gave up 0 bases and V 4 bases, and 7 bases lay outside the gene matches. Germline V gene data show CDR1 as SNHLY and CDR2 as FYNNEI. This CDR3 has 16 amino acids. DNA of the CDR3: TGTGCCAGCAGTGCGGACAGGGGCCAAAGCTCCTACGAGCAGTACTTC. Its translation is CASSADRGQSSYEQYF.